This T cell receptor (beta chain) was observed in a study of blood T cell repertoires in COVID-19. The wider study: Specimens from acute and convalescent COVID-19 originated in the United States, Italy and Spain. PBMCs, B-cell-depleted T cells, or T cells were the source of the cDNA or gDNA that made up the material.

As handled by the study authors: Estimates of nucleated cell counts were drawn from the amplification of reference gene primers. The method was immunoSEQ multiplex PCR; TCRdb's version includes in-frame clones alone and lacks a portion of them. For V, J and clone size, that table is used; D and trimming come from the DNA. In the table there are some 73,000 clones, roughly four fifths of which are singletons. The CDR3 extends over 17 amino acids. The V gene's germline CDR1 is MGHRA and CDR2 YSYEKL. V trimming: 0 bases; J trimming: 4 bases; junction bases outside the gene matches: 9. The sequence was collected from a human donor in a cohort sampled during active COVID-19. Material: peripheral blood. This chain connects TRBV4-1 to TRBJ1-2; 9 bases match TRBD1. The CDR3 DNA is TGCGCCAGCAGCCAAGATTGGGGACAGGGTAGCCTCTATGGCTACACCTTC. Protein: CASSQDWGQGSLYGYTF.